The 7 T cell receptor beta chains listed next were all sequenced from one sample in a study of CD8 T cell repertoires and HIV-1 epitope variants. Their antigen targets remain unknown. Data came from immunoSEQ multiplex PCR; TCRdb stores just in-frame clones and leaves some out. The table records some 4,900 clones, about 67% of them present only once. The sequencing sample was made of cultured CD8+ T cells derived from PBMCs. These receptors came from a male donor with HIV.

This clone was detected only a few times. This sequence joins TRBV7-8 and TRBJ2-3; D is unclear. The CDR3 has 14 residues. Between the trimmed V and J ends, which lost 0 bases and 5 bases, there was a span of 9 bases. CDR1 is SGHVS and CDR2 is FQNEAQ in the germline V gene. The CDR3 bases are TGTGCCAGCAGCTTAGCGAGCGTTGGAGATACGCAGTATTTT. Amino acids: CASSLASVGDTQYF. The full variable domain, its missing parts supplied by reference TRBV7-8 and TRBJ2-3, is GAGVSQSPRYKVAKRGQDVALRCDPISGHVSLFWYQQALGQGPEFLTYFQNEAQLDKSGLPSDRFFAERPEGSVSTLKIQRTQQEDSAVYLCASSLASVGDTQYFGPGTRLTVL.

The chain is built from TRBV9 and TRBJ2-1; D possibly corresponds to TRBD2 (6 bases). The CDR3 covers 15 residues. V was cut by 0 bases and J by 6 bases, with 13 bases left in between. CDR1 SGDLS and CDR2 YYNGEE come from the germline V gene. The DNA for the CDR3 is TGTGCCAGCAGCGTAGAGAAAGCGGGTACCAATGAGCAGTTCTTC. Protein product: CASSVEKAGTNEQFF.

This clone was seen only a few times. This rearrangement joins TRBV6-1 to TRBJ1-5, with 10 bases matching TRBD1. With V trimmed by 1 base and J by 8 bases, 5 bases remained unmatched. This CDR3 contains 15 residues. Germline CDR1 is MNHNS and CDR2 is SASEGT. The CDR3 here is CASSEGQGAEKPQHF. The CDR3 DNA is TGTGCCAGCAGTGAAGGACAGGGGGCTGAGAAGCCCCAGCATTTT.

This clone was counted only a few times. V and J are TRBV19 and TRBJ1-5; D is uncertain. Deletions cut 6 bases from V and 7 bases from J, with 13 bases between. CDR3 length: 13 residues. CDR1 is LNHDA, CDR2 SQIVND, per germline (reference sequence). The CDR3 DNA follows: TGTGCCAGTAGAGACCCCGGTGGGCAGCCCCAGCATTTT. This codes for CASRDPGGQPQHF.

This chain connects TRBV27 to TRBJ1-4; a weak D match, TRBD1 (5 bases). Trimming took 2 bases from V and 7 from J, leaving 14 bases between them. Germline V gene data show CDR1 as MNHEY and CDR2 as SMNVEV (reference sequence). The CDR3 loop spans 15 amino acids. CDR3 DNA: TGTGCCAGCAGTTTAGGGCAGGGAAGAGGTGAAAAACTGTTTTTT. It translates to CASSLGQGRGEKLFF.

Only a few counts were recorded for this clone. The rearrangement uses TRBV2 and TRBJ1-1; maybe TRBD1 (5 bases). Per germline, CDR1 SNHLY and CDR2 FYNNEI. V dropped 6 bases and J dropped 1 base, with 6 bases sitting between them. This CDR3 is built from 12 residues. CDR3 in amino acids: CASSQGNTEAFF. As DNA, the CDR3 is TGTGCCAGCAGCCAGGGGAACACTGAAGCTTTCTTT. The full variable domain, with the rest looked up from reference TRBV2 and TRBJ1-1, is EPEVTQTPSHQVTQMGQEVILRCVPISNHLYFYWYRQILGQKVEFLVSFYNNEISEKSEIFDDQFSVERPDGSNFTLKIRSTKLEDSAMYFCASSQGNTEAFFGQGTRLTVV.

Only one count was recorded for this clone. This chain joins TRBV27 and TRBJ2-3, with no clear D. Germline V CDR1 and CDR2: MNHEY, SMNVEV (reference sequence). The CDR3 length is 16 residues. Trimming took 1 base from V and 1 from J, leaving 12 bases between them. CDR3 nucleotide sequence: TGTGCCAGCAGTTTATACACAGCTCGGGGCACAGATACGCAGTATTTT. Translation gives CASSLYTARGTDTQYF.